Below, 15 T cell receptor beta chains from the same sample are listed, as sequenced in a study of T cell clonality in common variable immunodeficiency. Study conclusions and caveats: Reportedly, TCR beta sequences from common variable immunodeficiency showed fewer deletions and N-nucleotide insertions.

Using immunoSEQ multiplex PCR, the repertoire was profiled, and TCRdb retains in-frame clones only, with some absent. This record lists 40,000 to 50,000 clones, none seen once only, and the top ten clones contain around 5.8%. These TCRs are of unknown antigen specificity. Material: peripheral blood mononuclear cells. The source of these receptors is a human donor with common variable immunodeficiency.

This clone was detected only a few times. The CDR3 extends 3 residues past the end of the read, so its final part is completed from the germline J gene. The chain is built from TRBV29-1 and TRBJ2-3; a possible D gene is TRBD2 (5 bases). Germline lookup yields CDR1 SQVTM and CDR2 ANQGSEA. Trimming cost V 7 bases and J 3 bases, with 11 bases left between them. This CDR3 has 12 amino acids. The CDR3 bases that were read are TGCAGCGAGCACCGAGGGACAGATACG. Translated, it gives CSEHRGTDT. The CDR3, in full, reads CSEHRGTDTQYF.

Points on this clone: The CDR3 end falls 3 residues outside the read, so it is completed with the germline J gene. The rearrangement links TRBV7-8 to TRBJ1-5; 7 nucleotides agree with TRBD1. Germline CDR1 SGHVS, CDR2 FQNEAQ. V was pared by 3 bases and J by 5 bases, with 4 bases of the junction left unmatched. The CDR3 loop spans 14 amino acids. The CDR3 DNA, read in part, is TGTGCCAGCAGCTTCCAAACAGGGGATCAGCCC. This sequence encodes CASSFQTGDQP. The complete CDR3 protein is CASSFQTGDQPQHF.

This clone was observed a few times. The read gets to within 3 residues of the CDR3 end, and the germline J gene fills in the rest. J is TRBJ1-3 and V is TRBV19, with no clear D. Germline V gives CDR1 LNHDA, CDR2 SQIVND (reference sequence). The CDR3 totals 15 residues. Trimming shortened V by 5 bases and J by 0 bases, and 11 bases separated the two germline ends. The CDR3 is CASSLQILSGNTIYF. CDR3 DNA, as far as it was read: TGTGCCAGTAGTTTACAGATTCTCTCTGGAAACACC.

This clone was seen a few times. Read sequence stops 3 residues before the CDR3 end, and the germline J gene provides the missing end. The V gene is TRBV7-7, the J gene TRBJ2-7; D is perhaps TRBD1 (5 bases). Trimming removed 1 base at V and 5 bases at J, with 12 bases between. The CDR3 length is 14 residues. Germline V gives CDR1 SSHAT, CDR2 FNYEAQ (reference sequence). CDR3 DNA, as far as it was read: TGTGCCAGCAGCTTAGGGGCAGGGTCCCACGAG. Its protein product is CASSLGAGSHE. The entire CDR3 is CASSLGAGSHEQYF.

This clone was detected ten times or more. The read terminates 3 residues before the CDR3 end, so the remaining end is supplied by the germline J gene. This rearrangement joins TRBV20-1 to TRBJ2-1; 11 bases map to TRBD2. CDR3 length: 16 residues. Germline V gives CDR1 DFQATT, CDR2 SNEGSKA (reference sequence). V gave up 5 bases and J gave up 3 bases; unmatched junction bases: 9. The DNA read from the CDR3 is TGCAGTGCTCCAGGGCGACTAGCGGGACACTACAATGAG. Translation gives CSAPGRLAGHYNE. In full, the CDR3 reads CSAPGRLAGHYNEQFF.

This clone appeared many times. The DNA ends 3 residues before the CDR3 does, and the rest of the CDR3 is filled in from the germline J gene. This chain joins TRBV19 and TRBJ1-4, with 7 bases fitting TRBD1. Germline-derived CDR1 and CDR2 are LNHDA and SQIVND (reference sequence). The ends lost 8 bases at V and 10 bases at J; junction bases unmatched: 10. The CDR3 totals 13 residues. The CDR3 DNA, read in part, is TGTGCCAGTGACACCGGGACAGCGGGAAAA. It specifies CASDTGTAGK. The complete CDR3 sequence is CASDTGTAGKLFF.

This clone occurred many times. The missing CDR3 end, 3 residues past where the read stops, is filled in from the germline J gene. V usage is TRBV5-5 and J usage is TRBJ1-2; D call uncertain. The ends were cut back, 2 bases at V and 5 bases at J, with 13 bases in the middle. The germline CDR1 and CDR2 sequences are SGHKS and YYEKEE (reference sequence). CDR3 length: 14 residues. The covered CDR3 bases are TGTGCCAGCAGCTTCCAAGTCACCACTTATGGC. Protein sequence: CASSFQVTTYG. The complete CDR3 protein is CASSFQVTTYGYTF.

Many counts were recorded for this clone. The CDR3 extends 3 residues past the end of the read, so its final part is completed from the germline J gene. The chain joins TRBV4-1 to TRBJ1-1, with 9 bases fitting TRBD1. The V gene's germline CDR1 is MGHRA and CDR2 YSYEKL. The CDR3 contains 14 residues. Trimming cost V 1 base and J 4 bases; bases outside gene matches: 1. CDR3 region: CASSQGDRATEAFF. CDR3 bases read: TGCGCCAGCAGCCAAGGGGACAGGGCCACTGAA.

This clone was counted between two and nine times. The sequenced fragment ends 3 residues before the CDR3 boundary, so the rest is inferred from the germline J gene. This chain joins TRBV7-8 and TRBJ2-1; 10 nucleotides align to TRBD1. Germline V lookup: CDR1 SGHVS, CDR2 FQNEAQ. The V segment lost 1 base and the J segment 7 bases; nucleotides outside the gene matches: 4. The CDR3 has 15 amino acids. The CDR3 DNA, read in part, is TGTGCCAGCAGCTTAGGGGACAGGGGAGGAAATGAG. It yields the protein CASSLGDRGGNE. The whole CDR3 region reads CASSLGDRGGNEQFF.

Turning to this clone: The missing CDR3 end, 3 residues past where the read stops, is filled in from the germline J gene. The rearrangement uses TRBV20-1 and TRBJ2-7; 9 bases agree with TRBD2. Germline V gene data show CDR1 as DFQATT and CDR2 as SNEGSKA (reference sequence). Losses at the gene ends were 0 bases for V and 1 base for J; bases not matched to a gene: 10. The CDR3 is made up of 17 amino acids. The CDR3 protein is CSARDGIAGAQSYEQYF. The covered CDR3 bases are TGCAGTGCTAGAGATGGGATAGCGGGGGCCCAATCCTACGAG.

In this sample, this clone turned up many times. The CDR3 end is not reached by the read, which stops 3 residues before it; the germline J gene fills it in. The chain is built from TRBV5-1 and TRBJ2-6, with unresolved D. The germline V gene has CDR1 SGHRS and CDR2 YFSETQ. CDR3 length: 14 amino acids. V was cut by 2 bases and J by 4 bases, with 7 bases left in between. CDR3 sequence reads: CASSFTQGANVLTF. Incomplete CDR3 DNA: TGCGCCAGCAGCTTTACGCAGGGGGCCAACGTC.

This clone was observed a few times. Coverage ceases 3 residues before the CDR3 finishes, and the germline J gene fills in the end. The chain links TRBV19 to TRBJ1-2; D is uncertain. Germline CDR1 is LNHDA and CDR2 is SQIVND (reference sequence). V was cut by 1 base and J by 3 bases, with 9 bases left in between. The CDR3 is 14 residues long. The CDR3 bases that were read are TGTGCCAGTAGTATAGTATCCGGGGACTATGGC. Residues: CASSIVSGDYG. The entire CDR3 protein is CASSIVSGDYGYTF.

This clone was recorded at least ten times. Sequencing ends 3 residues short of the CDR3 end; the germline J gene provides the rest. J is TRBJ2-7 and V is TRBV5-1; TRBD1 aligns across 8 bases. Germline loops: CDR1 SGHRS, CDR2 YFSETQ. The CDR3 consists of 15 residues. V lost 5 bases and J lost 0; bases outside the gene matches: 7. The sequenced part of the CDR3 DNA is TGCGCCAGCAGAGAGGACAGGGCCCCCTCCTACGAG. This translates into CASREDRAPSYE. The complete CDR3 protein is CASREDRAPSYEQYF.

This clone appeared a few times. The read ends 3 residues early relative to the CDR3; the germline J gene fills the gap. The chain has TRBV19 and TRBJ1-2, with 7 bases lining up with TRBD1. V trimming: 6 bases; J trimming: 7 bases; junction bases outside the gene matches: 8. Germline V CDR1 and CDR2: LNHDA, SQIVND (reference sequence). The CDR3 contains 13 residues. The CDR3 region is CASRNRGVVGYTF. The CDR3 bases that were read are TGTGCCAGTAGGAACAGGGGAGTGGTTGGC.

About this clone itself: The read ends 3 residues early relative to the CDR3; the germline J gene fills the gap. This chain joins TRBV6-2 or TRBV6-3 and TRBJ2-1, with 15 bases fitting TRBD2. Germline CDR1 reads MNHEY; CDR2 reads SVGEGT. V lost 6 bases and J lost 4; bases outside the gene matches: 1. The CDR3 length is 15 residues. CDR3 sequence: CASRGLAGGYNEQFF. The covered CDR3 bases are TGTGCCAGCAGGGGACTAGCGGGAGGATACAATGAG.